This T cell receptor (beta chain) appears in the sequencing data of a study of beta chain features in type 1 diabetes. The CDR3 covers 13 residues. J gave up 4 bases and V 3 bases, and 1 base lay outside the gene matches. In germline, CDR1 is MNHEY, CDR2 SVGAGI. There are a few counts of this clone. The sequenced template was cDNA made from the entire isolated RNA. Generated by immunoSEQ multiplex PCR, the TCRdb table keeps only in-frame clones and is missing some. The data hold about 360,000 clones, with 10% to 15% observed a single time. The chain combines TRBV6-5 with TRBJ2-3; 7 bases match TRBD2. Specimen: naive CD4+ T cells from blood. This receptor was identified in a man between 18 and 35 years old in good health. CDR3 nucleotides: TGTGCCAGCAGTTATACTAGCGCAGATACGCAGTATTTT. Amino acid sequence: CASSYTSADTQYF.